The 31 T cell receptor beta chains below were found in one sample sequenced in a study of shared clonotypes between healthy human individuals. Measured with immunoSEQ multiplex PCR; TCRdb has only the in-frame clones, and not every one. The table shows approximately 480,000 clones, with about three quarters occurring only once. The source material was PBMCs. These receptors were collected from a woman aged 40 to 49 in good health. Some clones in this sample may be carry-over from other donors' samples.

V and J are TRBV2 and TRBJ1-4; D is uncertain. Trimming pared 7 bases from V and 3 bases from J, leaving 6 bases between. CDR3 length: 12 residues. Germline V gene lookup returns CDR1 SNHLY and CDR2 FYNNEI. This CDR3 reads CASMRSNEKLFF. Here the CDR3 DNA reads TGTGCCAGCATGAGGTCTAATGAAAAACTGTTTTTT.

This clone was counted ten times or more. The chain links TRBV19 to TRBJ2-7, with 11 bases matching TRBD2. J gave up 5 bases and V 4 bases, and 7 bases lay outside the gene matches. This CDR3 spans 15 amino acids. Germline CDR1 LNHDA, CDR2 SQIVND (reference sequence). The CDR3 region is CASSTPGLAANEQYF. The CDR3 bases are TGTGCCAGTAGTACTCCGGGACTAGCGGCAAACGAGCAGTACTTC.

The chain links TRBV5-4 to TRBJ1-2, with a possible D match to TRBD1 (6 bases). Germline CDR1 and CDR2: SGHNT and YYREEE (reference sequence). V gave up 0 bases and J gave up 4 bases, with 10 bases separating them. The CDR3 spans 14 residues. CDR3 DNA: TGTGCCAGCAGCTTGGGACAGGCTGCCTATGGCTACACCTTC. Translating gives CASSLGQAAYGYTF.

Here the CDR3 reads CASRRDRGIGQYF. The CDR3 nucleotides read TGTGCCTCTCGCCGGGACAGGGGAATAGGGCAGTACTTC. The gene calls are TRBV10-3 and TRBJ2-7, with TRBD1 matching over 10 bases. CDR3 length: 13 amino acids. Germline V CDR1 and CDR2: ENHRY, SYGVKD. Trimming cost V 11 bases and J 9 bases; bases outside gene matches: 13.

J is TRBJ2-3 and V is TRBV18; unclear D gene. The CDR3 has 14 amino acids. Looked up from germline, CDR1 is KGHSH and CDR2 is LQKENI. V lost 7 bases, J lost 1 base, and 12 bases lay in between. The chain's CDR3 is CASLGGIGTDTQYF. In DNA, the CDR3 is TGTGCCAGCTTAGGTGGGATCGGCACAGATACGCAGTATTTT.

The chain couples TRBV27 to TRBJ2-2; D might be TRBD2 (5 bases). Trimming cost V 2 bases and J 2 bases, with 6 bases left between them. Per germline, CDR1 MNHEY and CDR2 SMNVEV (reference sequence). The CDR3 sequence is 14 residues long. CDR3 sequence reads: CASSLRGNTGELFF. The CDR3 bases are TGTGCCAGCAGTTTACGGGGTAACACCGGGGAGCTGTTTTTT.

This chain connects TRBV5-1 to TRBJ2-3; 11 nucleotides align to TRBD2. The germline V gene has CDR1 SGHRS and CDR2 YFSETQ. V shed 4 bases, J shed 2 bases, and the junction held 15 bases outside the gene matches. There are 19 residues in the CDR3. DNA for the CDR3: TGCGCCAGCAGCCCCGGTCTGAGCCAGGGACTAGCGGCCACAGATACGCAGTATTTT. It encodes CASSPGLSQGLAATDTQYF.

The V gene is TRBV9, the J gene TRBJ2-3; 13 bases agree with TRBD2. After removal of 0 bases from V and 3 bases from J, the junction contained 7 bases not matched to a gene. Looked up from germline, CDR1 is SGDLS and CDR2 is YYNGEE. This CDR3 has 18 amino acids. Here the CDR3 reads CASSVDPRTSGRTDTQYF. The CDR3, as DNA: TGTGCCAGCAGCGTAGATCCCCGGACTAGCGGGAGAACAGATACGCAGTATTTT. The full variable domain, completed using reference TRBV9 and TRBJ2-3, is DSGVTQTPKHLITATGQRVTLRCSPRSGDLSVYWYQQSLDQGLQFLIQYYNGEERAKGNILERFSAQQFPDLHSELNLSSLELGDSALYFCASSVDPRTSGRTDTQYFGPGTRLTVL.

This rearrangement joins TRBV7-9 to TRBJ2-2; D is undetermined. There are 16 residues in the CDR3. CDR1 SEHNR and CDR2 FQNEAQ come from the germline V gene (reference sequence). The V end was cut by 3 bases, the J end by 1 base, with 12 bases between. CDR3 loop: CASSFSPTKNTGELFF. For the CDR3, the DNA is TGTGCCAGCAGCTTCTCACCCACAAAGAACACCGGGGAGCTGTTTTTT.

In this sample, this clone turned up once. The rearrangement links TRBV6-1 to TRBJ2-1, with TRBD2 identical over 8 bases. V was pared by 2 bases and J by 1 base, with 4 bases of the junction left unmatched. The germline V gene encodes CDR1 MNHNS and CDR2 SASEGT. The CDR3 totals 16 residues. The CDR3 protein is CASSEYGGRSYNEQFF. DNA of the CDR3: TGTGCCAGCAGTGAATACGGCGGGAGGTCCTACAATGAGCAGTTCTTC.

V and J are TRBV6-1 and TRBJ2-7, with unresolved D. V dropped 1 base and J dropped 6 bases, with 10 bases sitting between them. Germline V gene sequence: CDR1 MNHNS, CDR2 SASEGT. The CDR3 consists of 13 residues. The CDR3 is CASSEVTESEQYF. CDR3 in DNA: TGTGCCAGCAGTGAAGTTACGGAGTCCGAGCAGTACTTC.

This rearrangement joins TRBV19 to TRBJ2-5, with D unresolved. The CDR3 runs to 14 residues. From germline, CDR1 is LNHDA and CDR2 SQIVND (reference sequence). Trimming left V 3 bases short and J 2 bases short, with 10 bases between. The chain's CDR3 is CASSIRADQETQYF. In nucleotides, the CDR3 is TGTGCCAGTAGTATTCGGGCAGATCAAGAGACCCAGTACTTC.

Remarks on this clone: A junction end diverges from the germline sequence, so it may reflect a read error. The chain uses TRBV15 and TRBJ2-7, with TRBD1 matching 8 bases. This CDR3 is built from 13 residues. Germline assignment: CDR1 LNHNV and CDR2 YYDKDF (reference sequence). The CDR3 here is CATSRDQGATAIF. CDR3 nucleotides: TGTGCCACCAGCAGAGATCAGGGGGCCACGGCAATCTTC.

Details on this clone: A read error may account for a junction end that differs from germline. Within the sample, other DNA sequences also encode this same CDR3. Here the CDR3 reads CASSPGETQYF. CDR3 bases: TGTGCTAGCAGCCCGGGAGAGACCCAGTACTTC. V is TRBV7-7 and J is TRBJ2-5, with D unresolved. The CDR3 covers 11 residues. Germline CDR1 reads SSHAT; CDR2 reads FNYEAQ (reference sequence).

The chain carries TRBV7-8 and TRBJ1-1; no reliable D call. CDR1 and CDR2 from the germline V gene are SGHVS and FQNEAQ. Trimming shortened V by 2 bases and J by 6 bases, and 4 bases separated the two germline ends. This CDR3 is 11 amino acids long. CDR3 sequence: CASSLRAEAFF. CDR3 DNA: TGTGCCAGCAGCTTACGAGCTGAAGCTTTCTTT.

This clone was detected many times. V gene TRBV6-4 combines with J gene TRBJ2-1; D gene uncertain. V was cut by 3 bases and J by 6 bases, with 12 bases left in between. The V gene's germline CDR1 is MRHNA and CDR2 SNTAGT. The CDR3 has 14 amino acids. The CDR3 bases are TGTGCCAGCAGTGAGAAGGACGGCCTCAATGAGCAGTTCTTC. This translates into CASSEKDGLNEQFF.

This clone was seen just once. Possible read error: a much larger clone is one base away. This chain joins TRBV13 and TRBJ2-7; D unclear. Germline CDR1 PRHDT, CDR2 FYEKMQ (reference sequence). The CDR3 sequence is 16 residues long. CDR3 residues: CASSPLAFSRSYEQCF. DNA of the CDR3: TGTGCCAGCAGCCCCCTGGCCTTCTCGCGCTCCTACGAGCAGTGCTTC. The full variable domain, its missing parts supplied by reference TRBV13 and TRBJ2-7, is AAGVIQSPRHLIKEKRETATLKCYPIPRHDTVYWYQQGPGQDPQFLISFYEKMQSDKGSIPDRFSAQQFSDYHSELNMSSLELGDSALYFCASSPLAFSRSYEQCFGPGTRLTVT.

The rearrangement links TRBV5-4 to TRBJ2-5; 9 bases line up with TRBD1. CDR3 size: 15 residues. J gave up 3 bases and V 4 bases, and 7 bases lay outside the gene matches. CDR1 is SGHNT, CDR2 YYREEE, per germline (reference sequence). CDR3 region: CASSPRTGDEETQYF. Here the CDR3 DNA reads TGTGCCAGCAGCCCCAGGACAGGGGACGAAGAGACCCAGTACTTC.

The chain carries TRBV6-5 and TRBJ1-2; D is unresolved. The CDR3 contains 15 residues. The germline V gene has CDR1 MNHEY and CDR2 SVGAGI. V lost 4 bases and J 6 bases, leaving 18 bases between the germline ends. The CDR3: CASSSAPSGSDGYTF. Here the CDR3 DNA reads TGTGCCAGCAGTTCGGCCCCGTCGGGGAGTGATGGCTACACCTTC.

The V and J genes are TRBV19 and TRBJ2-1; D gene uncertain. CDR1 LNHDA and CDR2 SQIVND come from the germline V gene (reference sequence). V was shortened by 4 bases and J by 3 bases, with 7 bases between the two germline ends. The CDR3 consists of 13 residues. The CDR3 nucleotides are TGTGCCAGTAGTAGTCCCCTCTACAATGAGCAGTTCTTC. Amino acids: CASSSPLYNEQFF. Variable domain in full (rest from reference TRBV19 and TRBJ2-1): DGGITQSPKYLFRKEGQNVTLSCEQNLNHDAMYWYRQDPGQGLRLIYYSQIVNDFQKGDIAEGYSVSREKKESFPLTVTSAQKNPTAFYLCASSSPLYNEQFFGPGTRLTVL.

The CDR3 is CASNEAPADNEQFF. The CDR3 nucleotides are TGTGCCAGCAACGAGGCGCCGGCGGACAATGAGCAGTTCTTC. This chain links TRBV9 with TRBJ2-1; no definite D call. The CDR3 is 14 residues long. CDR1 and CDR2 from the germline V gene are SGDLS and YYNGEE. The V and J ends lost 6 bases and 5 bases respectively, with 15 bases between them. The whole variable domain, remainder taken from reference TRBV9 and TRBJ2-1, is DSGVTQTPKHLITATGQRVTLRCSPRSGDLSVYWYQQSLDQGLQFLIQYYNGEERAKGNILERFSAQQFPDLHSELNLSSLELGDSALYFCASNEAPADNEQFFGPGTRLTVL.

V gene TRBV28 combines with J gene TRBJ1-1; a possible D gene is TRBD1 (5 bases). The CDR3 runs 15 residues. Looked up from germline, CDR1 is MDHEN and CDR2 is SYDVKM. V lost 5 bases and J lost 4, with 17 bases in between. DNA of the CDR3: TGTGCCAGCAGTGGGCGGCAGTTCGGGGCCACTGAAGCTTTCTTT. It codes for CASSGRQFGATEAFF.

CDR3 in amino acids: CASSKSGISYNEQFF. CDR3 nucleotide sequence: TGTGCCAGCAGCAAAAGCGGGATTTCCTACAATGAGCAGTTCTTC. The V and J genes are TRBV9 and TRBJ2-1, with 7 bases lining up with TRBD2. V lost 4 bases, J lost 1 base, and 5 bases stayed unmatched. CDR3 length: 15 residues. CDR1 and CDR2 (germline): SGDLS, YYNGEE.

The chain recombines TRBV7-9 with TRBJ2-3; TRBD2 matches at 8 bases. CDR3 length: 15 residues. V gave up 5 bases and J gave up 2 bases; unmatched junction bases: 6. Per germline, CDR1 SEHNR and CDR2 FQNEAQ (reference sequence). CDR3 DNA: TGTGCCAGCAGCCGTGTACTAGCGGCCACAGATACGCAGTATTTT. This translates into CASSRVLAATDTQYF.

The CDR3 sequence: CAWRGDKYEQYF. For the CDR3, the DNA is TGTGCCTGGAGGGGGGACAAGTACGAGCAGTACTTC. The V call is TRBV30, the J call TRBJ2-7; a possible D gene is TRBD1 (6 bases). Trimming shortened V by 3 bases and J by 4 bases, and 10 bases separated the two germline ends. Germline CDR1 and CDR2: GTSNPN and SVGIG (reference sequence). CDR3 length equals 12 residues.

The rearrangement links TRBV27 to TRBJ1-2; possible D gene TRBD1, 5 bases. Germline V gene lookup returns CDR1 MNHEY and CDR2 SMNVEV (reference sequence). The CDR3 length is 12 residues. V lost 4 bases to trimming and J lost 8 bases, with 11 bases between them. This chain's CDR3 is CASSSPTDGYTF. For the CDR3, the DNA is TGTGCCAGCAGTTCTCCGACAGACGGCTACACCTTC.

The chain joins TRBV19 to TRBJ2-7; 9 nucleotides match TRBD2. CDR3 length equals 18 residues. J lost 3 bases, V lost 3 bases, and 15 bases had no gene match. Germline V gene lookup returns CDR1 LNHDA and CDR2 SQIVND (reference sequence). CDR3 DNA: TGTGCCAGTAGTATTGGGTCTAGCGGGAACCCAAAGGACTACGAGCAGTACTTC. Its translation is CASSIGSSGNPKDYEQYF.

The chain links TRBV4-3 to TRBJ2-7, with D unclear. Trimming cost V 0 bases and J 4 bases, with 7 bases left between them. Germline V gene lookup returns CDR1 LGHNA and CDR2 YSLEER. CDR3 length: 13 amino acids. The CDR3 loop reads CASSQDLRYEQYF. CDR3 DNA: TGCGCCAGCAGCCAAGATCTTAGATACGAGCAGTACTTC.

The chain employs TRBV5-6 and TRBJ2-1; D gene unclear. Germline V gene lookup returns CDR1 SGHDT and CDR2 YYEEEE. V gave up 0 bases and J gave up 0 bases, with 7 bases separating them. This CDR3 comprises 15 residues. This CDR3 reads CASSLGVSSYNEQFF. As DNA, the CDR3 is TGTGCCAGCAGCTTGGGGGTTAGCTCCTACAATGAGCAGTTCTTC.

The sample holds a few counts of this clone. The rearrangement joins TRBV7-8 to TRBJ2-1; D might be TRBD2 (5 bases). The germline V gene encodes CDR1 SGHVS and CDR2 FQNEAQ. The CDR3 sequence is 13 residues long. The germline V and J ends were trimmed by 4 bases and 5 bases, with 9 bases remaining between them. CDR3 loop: CASSSGLDNEQFF. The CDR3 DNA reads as TGTGCCAGCAGCTCCGGACTGGACAATGAGCAGTTCTTC.

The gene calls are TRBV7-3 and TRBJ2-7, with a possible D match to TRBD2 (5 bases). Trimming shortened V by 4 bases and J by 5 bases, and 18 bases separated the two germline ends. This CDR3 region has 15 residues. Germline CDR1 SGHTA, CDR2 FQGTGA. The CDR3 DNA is TGTGCCAGCAGCTACGGACTCCCTGGGATTCACGAGCAGTACTTC. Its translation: CASSYGLPGIHEQYF.